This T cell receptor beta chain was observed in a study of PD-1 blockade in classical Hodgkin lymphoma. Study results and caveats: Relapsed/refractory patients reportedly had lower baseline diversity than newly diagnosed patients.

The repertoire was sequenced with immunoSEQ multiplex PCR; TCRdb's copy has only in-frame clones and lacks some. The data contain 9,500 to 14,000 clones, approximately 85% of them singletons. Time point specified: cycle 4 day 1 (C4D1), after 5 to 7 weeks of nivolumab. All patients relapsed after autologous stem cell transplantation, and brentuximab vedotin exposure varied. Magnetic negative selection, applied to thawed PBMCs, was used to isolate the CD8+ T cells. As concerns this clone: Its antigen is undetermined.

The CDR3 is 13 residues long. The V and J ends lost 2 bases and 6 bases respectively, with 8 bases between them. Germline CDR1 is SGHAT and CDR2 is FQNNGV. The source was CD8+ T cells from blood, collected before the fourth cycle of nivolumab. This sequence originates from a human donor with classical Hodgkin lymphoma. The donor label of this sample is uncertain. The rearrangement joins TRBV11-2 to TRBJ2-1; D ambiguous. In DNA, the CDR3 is TGTGCCAGCAGCTTACTTGGTTTCAATGAGCAGTTCTTC. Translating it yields CASSLLGFNEQFF.